The subject of this entry is one T cell receptor beta chain. The target antigen is unknown. The method was immunoSEQ multiplex PCR; TCRdb's version includes in-frame clones alone and lacks a portion of them. The data hold over 100,000 clones, with 85% to 95% observed a single time. The data were taken from a study of graft-versus-host responses after intestinal transplantation. As for the study in general: Recipients had multivisceral, liver-intestinal, or isolated intestinal transplants.

Study-level points and caveats: Patients who carried graft-donor T cell macrochimerism also had high graft-versus-host to host-versus-graft clonal ratios in their allografts. Detected in recipient marrow were GvH clones, some of which were first observed in ileum or blood.

This receptor was obtained from a human donor who was the organ donor for an intestinal transplant. The specimen comprised unstimulated CD8+ T cells sorted from spleen or lymph node cells, sampled before transplant.

CDR3 loop: CASTIAGGYMDEQFF. DNA for the CDR3: TGTGCCAGCACCATAGCGGGAGGGTATATGGATGAGCAGTTCTTC. The V call is TRBV6-1, the J call TRBJ2-1, with TRBD2 matching over 11 bases. Unmatched junction bases numbered 10, after V lost 7 bases and J lost 8 bases. Germline-derived CDR1 and CDR2 are MNHNS and SASEGT. The CDR3 extends over 15 amino acids.